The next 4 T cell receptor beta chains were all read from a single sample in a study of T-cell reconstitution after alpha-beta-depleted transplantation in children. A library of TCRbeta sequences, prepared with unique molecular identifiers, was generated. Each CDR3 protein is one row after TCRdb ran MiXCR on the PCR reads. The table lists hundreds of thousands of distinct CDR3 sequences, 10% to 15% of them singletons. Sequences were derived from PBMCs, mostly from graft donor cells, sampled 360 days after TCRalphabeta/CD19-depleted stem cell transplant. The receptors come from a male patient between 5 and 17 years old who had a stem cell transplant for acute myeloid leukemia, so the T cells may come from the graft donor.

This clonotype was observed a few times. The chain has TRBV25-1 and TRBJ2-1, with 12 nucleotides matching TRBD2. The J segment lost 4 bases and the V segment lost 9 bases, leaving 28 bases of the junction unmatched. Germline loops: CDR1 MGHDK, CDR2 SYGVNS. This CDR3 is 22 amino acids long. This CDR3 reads CASGESNQGPRLAGALYNEQFF. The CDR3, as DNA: TGTGCCAGTGGCGAATCGAACCAGGGGCCGAGACTAGCGGGAGCTCTTTACAATGAGCAGTTCTTC.

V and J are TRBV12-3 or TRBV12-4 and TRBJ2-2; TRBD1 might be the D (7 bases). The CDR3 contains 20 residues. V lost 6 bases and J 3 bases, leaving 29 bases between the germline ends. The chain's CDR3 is CASSPIRQGGFRFDTGELFF. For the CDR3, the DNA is TGTGCCAGCAGCCCTATTCGACAGGGAGGTTTTAGGTTCGACACCGGGGAGCTGTTTTTT.

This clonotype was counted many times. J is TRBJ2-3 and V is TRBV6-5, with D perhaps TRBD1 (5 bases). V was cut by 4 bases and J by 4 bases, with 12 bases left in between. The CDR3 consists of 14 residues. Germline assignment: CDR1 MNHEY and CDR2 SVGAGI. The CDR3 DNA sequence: TGTGCCAGCAGTTTAGGGGCGCCAGCAGATACGCAGTATTTT. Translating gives CASSLGAPADTQYF.

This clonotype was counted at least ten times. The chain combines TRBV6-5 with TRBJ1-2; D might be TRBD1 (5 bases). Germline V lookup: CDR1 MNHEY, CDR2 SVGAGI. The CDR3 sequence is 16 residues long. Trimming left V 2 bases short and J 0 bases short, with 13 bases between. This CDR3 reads CASSYTLTETNYGYTF. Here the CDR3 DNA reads TGTGCCAGCAGTTACACCCTGACAGAGACTAACTATGGCTACACCTTC.